Given below is one TCR beta chain in context. This CDR3 is 15 amino acids long. Trimming took off 1 base at V and 5 bases at J, with 11 bases between the two ends. Germline assignment: CDR1 SNHLY and CDR2 FYNNEI. This record belongs to a study of blood T cell repertoires in COVID-19. At the level of the study: Acute-phase and convalescent COVID-19 samples originated in the United States, Italy and Spain. Sample material is recorded as cDNA or gDNA derived from T cells, B-cell-depleted T cells, or PBMCs.

Original methodology: For nucleated cells, counts were estimated from reference gene primer amplification. The repertoire was sequenced with immunoSEQ multiplex PCR; TCRdb's copy has only in-frame clones and lacks some. The DNA gave D and trimming, while V, J and clone size come from that table. The sample shows roughly 81,000 clones, roughly 86% of them seen only once. This rearrangement joins TRBV2 to TRBJ2-2, with D possibly matching TRBD2 (5 bases). Material: peripheral blood. This receptor was identified in a man in his forties with acute or convalescent COVID-19. CDR3 DNA sequence: TGTGCCAGCAGTGAAGTGAGAGGAGGAACCGGGGAGCTGTTTTTT. This translates into CASSEVRGGTGELFF.